The present TCR beta chain was sequenced within a study of regulatory T cells in long-lasting Graves disease. J lost 3 bases, V lost 5 bases, and 7 bases had no gene match. The germline gives CDR1 SEHNR, CDR2 FQNEAQ (reference sequence). This CDR3 is 15 amino acids long. There are a few counts of this clonotype. Sample time point: newly diagnosed GD, antithyroid drugs for less than 3 months. Scientists built the TCR library using RNA that was extracted from PBMCs. Library construction for TCR beta used iRepertoire HTBI primers and Arm-PCR of CDR3 regions. From the multiplex PCR reads, TCRdb called clonotypes with MiXCR, one entry per CDR3 protein. The table lists about 450,000 distinct CDR3 sequences, 13% to 15% of them singletons. The same data also went into a second study, on T cells in Graves' hyperthyroidism and ophthalmopathy.

The sequence came from a woman aged 45-65 years with Graves disease. The specimen was peripheral blood mononuclear cells (PBMCs), collected at new diagnosis, from a patient treated with antithyroid drugs. V gene TRBV7-9 combines with J gene TRBJ2-7; 10 bases align to TRBD1. CDR3 sequence reads: CASSIGTGDHYEQYF. As DNA, the CDR3 is TGTGCCAGCAGCATTGGGACAGGGGATCACTACGAGCAGTACTTC.